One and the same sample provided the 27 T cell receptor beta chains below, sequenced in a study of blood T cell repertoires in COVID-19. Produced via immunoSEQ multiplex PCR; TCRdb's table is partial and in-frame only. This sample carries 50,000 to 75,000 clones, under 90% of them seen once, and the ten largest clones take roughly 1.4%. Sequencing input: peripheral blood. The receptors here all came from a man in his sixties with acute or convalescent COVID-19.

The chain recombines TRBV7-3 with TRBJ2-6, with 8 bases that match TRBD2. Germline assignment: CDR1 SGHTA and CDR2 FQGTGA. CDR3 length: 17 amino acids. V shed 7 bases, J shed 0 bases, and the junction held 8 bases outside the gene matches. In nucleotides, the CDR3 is TGTGCCAGCACCCCACGGGGGGGAAGCTCTGGGGCCAACGTCCTGACTTTC. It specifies CASTPRGGSSGANVLTF. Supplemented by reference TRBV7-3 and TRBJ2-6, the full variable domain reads GAGVSQTPSNKVTEKGKYVELRCDPISGHTALYWYRQSLGQGPEFLIYFQGTGAADDSGLPNDRFFAVRPEGSVSTLKIQRTERGDSAVYLCASTPRGGSSGANVLTFGAGSRLTVL.

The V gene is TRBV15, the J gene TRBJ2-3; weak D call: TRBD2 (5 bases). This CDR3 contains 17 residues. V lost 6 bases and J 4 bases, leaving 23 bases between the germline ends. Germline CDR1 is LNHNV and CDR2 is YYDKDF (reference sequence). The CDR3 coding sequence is TGTGCCACCAGTGAACTCCTAGGCGGGCGCGTGGCAGATACGCAGTATTTT. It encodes CATSELLGGRVADTQYF.

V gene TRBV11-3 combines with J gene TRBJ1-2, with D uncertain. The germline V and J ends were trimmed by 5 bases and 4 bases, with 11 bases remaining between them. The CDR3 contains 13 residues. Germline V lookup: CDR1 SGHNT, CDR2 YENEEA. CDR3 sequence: CASSGASGYGYTF. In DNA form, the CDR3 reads TGTGCCAGCAGCGGAGCCTCTGGCTATGGCTACACCTTC.

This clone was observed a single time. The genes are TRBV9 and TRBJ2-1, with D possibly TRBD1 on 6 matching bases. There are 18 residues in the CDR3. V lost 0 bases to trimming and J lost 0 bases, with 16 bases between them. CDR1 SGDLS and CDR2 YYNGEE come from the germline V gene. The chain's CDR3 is CASSVAPGGQSSYNEQFF. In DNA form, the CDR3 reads TGTGCCAGCAGCGTAGCCCCCGGCGGACAGAGCTCCTACAATGAGCAGTTCTTC.

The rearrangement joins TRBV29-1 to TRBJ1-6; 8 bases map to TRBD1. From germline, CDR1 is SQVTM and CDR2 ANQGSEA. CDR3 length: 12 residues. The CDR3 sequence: CRTDRVGSPLHF. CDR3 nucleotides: TGCAGGACGGACAGGGTCGGCTCACCCCTCCACTTT.

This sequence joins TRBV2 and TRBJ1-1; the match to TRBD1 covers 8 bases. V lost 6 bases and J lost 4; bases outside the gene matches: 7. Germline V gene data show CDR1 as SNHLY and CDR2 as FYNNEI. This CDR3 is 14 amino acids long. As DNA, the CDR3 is TGTGCCAGCAGCTCCCAGGGGGCCCGCACTGAAGCTTTCTTT. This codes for CASSSQGARTEAFF. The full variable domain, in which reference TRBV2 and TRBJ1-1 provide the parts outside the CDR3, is EPEVTQTPSHQVTQMGQEVILRCVPISNHLYFYWYRQILGQKVEFLVSFYNNEISEKSEIFDDQFSVERPDGSNFTLKIRSTKLEDSAMYFCASSSQGARTEAFFGQGTRLTVV.

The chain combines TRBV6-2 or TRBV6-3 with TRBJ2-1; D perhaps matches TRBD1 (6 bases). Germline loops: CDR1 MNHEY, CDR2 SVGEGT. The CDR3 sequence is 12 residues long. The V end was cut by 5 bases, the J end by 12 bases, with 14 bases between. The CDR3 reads CASSGGPGTQFF. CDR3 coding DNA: TGTGCCAGCAGTGGGGGCCCTGGCACGCAGTTCTTC.

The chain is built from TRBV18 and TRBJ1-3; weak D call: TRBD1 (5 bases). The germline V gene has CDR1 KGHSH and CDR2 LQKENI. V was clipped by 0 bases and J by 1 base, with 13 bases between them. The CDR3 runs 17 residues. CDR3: CASSPPIGDLSGNTIYF. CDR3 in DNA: TGTGCCAGCTCACCACCGATAGGGGATCTTTCTGGAAACACCATATATTTT. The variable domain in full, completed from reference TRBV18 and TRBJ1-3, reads NAGVMQNPRHLVRRRGQEARLRCSPMKGHSHVYWYRQLPEEGLKFMVYLQKENIIDESGMPKERFSAEFPKEGPSILRIQQVVRGDSAAYFCASSPPIGDLSGNTIYFGEGSWLTVV.

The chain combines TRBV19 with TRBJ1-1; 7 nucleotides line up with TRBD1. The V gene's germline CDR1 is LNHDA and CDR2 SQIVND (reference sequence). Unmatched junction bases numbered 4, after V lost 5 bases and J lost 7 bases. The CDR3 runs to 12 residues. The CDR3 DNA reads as TGTGCCAGTAGTTTCGGGACAGTTGAAGCTTTCTTT. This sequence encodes CASSFGTVEAFF.

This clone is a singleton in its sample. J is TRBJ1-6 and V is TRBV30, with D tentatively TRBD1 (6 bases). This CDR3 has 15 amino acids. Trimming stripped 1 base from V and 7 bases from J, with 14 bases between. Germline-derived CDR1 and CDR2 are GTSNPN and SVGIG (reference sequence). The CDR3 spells CAWSAGDIGNSPLHF. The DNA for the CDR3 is TGTGCCTGGAGTGCCGGGGACATAGGCAATTCACCCCTCCACTTT.

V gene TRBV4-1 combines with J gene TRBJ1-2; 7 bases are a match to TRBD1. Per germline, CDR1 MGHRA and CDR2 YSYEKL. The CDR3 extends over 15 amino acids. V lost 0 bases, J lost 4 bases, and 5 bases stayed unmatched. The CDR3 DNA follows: TGCGCCAGCAGCCAAGAAAAGGGGGCGACCTATGGCTACACCTTC. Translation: CASSQEKGATYGYTF.

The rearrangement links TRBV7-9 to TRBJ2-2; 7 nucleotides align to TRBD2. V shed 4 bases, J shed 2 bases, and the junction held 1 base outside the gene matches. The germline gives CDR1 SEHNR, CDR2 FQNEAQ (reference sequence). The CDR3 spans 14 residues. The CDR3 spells CASSSGLNTGELFF. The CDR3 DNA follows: TGTGCCAGCAGCTCGGGACTAAACACCGGGGAGCTGTTTTTT.

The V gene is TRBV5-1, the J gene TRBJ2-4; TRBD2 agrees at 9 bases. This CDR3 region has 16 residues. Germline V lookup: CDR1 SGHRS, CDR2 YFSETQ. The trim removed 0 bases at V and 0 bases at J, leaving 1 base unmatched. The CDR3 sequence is CASSLVLAGAKNIQYF. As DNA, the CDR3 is TGCGCCAGCAGCTTGGTACTAGCGGGAGCCAAAAACATTCAGTACTTC.

CDR3 nucleotide sequence: TGTGCCAGTAGTATAGGACGACAGAGCTCTGGAAACACCATATATTTT. Residues: CASSIGRQSSGNTIYF. The chain combines TRBV19 with TRBJ1-3, with D maybe TRBD1 (5 bases). The CDR3 is made up of 16 amino acids. Trimming cost V 1 base and J 0 bases, with 10 bases left between them. Per the germline V gene, CDR1 is LNHDA and CDR2 is SQIVND (reference sequence).

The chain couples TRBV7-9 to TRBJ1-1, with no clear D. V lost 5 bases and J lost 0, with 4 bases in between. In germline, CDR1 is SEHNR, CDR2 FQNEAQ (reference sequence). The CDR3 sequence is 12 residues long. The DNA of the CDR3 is TGTGCCAGCAGCCTTTTGAACACTGAAGCTTTCTTT. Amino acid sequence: CASSLLNTEAFF.

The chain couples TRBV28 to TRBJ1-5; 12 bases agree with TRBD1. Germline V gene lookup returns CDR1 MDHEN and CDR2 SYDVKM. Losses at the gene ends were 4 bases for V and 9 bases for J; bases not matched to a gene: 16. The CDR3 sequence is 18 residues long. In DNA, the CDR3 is TGTGCCAGCAGTTCACTGGTGAGGGACAGGGGGCCCCTTAGGCCCCAGCATTTT. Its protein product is CASSSLVRDRGPLRPQHF.

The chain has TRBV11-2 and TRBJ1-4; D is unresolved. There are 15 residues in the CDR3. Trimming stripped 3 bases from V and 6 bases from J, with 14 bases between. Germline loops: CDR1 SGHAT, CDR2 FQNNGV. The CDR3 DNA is TGTGCCAGCAGCTTGAGTTCCGGGATCCATGAAAAACTGTTTTTT. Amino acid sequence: CASSLSSGIHEKLFF.

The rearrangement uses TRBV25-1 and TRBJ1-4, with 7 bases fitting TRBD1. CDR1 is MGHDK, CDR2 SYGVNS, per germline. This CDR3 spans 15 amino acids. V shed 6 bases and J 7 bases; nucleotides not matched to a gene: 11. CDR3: CASSRSGTVAEKLFF. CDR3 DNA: TGTGCCAGCAGCAGGTCTGGGACAGTAGCTGAAAAACTGTTTTTT.

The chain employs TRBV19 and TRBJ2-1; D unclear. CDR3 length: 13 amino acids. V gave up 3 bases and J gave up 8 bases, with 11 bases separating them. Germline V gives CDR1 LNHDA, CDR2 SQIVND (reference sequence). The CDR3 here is CASSIFPRDEQFF. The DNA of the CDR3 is TGTGCCAGTAGTATCTTCCCCCGGGATGAGCAGTTCTTC.

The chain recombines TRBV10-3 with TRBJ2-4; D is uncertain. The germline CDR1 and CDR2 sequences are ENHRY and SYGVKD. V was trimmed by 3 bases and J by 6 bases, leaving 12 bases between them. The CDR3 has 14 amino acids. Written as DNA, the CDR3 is TGTGCCATCAGTGAATCTCGATACTCAAACATTCAGTACTTC. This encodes CAISESRYSNIQYF.

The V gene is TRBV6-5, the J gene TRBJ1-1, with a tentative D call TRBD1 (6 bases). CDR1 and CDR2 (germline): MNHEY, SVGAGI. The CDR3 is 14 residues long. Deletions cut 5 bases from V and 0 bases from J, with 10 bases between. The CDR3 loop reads CASSHTGMNTEAFF. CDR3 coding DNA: TGTGCCAGCAGTCATACAGGGATGAACACTGAAGCTTTCTTT.

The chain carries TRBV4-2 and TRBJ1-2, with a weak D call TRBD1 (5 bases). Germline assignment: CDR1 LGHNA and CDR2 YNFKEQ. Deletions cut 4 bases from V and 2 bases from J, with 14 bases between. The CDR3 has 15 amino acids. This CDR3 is CASSRRKTENYGYTF. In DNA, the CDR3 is TGTGCCAGCAGCCGGCGTAAGACAGAGAACTATGGCTACACCTTC.

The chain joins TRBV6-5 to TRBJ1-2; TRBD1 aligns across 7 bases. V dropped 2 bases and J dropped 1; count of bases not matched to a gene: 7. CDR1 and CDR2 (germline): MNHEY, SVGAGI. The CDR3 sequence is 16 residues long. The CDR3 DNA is TGTGCCAGCAGTTACGGCGGGCAGGGGGTTAACTATGGCTACACCTTC. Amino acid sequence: CASSYGGQGVNYGYTF.

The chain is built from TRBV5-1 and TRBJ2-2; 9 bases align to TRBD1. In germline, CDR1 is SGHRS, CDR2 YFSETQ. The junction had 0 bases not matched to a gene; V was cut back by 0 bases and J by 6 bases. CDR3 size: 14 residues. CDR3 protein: CASSLGQGAGELFF. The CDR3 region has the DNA TGCGCCAGCAGCTTGGGACAGGGGGCCGGGGAGCTGTTTTTT.

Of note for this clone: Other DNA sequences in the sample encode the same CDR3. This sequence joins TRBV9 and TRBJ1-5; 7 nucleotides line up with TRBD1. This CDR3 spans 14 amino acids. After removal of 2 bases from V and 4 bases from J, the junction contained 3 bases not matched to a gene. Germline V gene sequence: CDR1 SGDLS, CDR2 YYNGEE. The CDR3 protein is CASSVGQANQPQHF. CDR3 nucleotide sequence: TGTGCCAGCAGCGTTGGACAGGCAAATCAGCCCCAGCATTTT.

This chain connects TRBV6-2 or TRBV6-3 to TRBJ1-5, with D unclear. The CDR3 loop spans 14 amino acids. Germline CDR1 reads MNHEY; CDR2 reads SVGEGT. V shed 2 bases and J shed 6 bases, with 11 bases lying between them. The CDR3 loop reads CASSYDGWSQPQHF. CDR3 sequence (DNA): TGTGCCAGCAGTTACGACGGCTGGAGTCAGCCCCAGCATTTT.

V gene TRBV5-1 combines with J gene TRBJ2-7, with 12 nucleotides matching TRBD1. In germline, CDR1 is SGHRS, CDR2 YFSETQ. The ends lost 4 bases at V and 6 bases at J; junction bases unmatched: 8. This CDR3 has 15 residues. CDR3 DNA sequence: TGCGCCAGCAGCCCAGGGACAGGGGGCCTTTCCGAGCAGTACTTC. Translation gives CASSPGTGGLSEQYF.